A selection of T cell receptor beta chains follows, all from one sample in a study of T cell repertoires in cytomegalovirus infection. What these receptors recognize is not known. Each CDR3 protein is one row after TCRdb ran MiXCR on the reads. This sample carries approximately 770,000 distinct CDR3 sequences, about 29% of them seen once, and the ten largest clones take around 13%. The sample was cultured CD8+ T cells from PBMCs, taken from culture after CMV antigen stimulation. These receptors were taken from a human donor in good health (CMV status not recorded). Some clones in this sample may be carry-over from other donors' samples. Each CDR3 is given with its conserved first and last residue. Fields, in order: CDR3 DNA, CDR3 protein, D gene, J gene, V gene, clone size. The D gene is left open where the match is weak. Size values are once, few and many counts, or a class for expanded clones, and some rows have none.

cdr3_nt: TGTGTCAGCAGCCCACAGGGTTCCAAGCAGTTCTTC
cdr3_aa: CVSSPQGSKQFF
d_call: -
j_call: TRBJ2-1
v_call: TRBV13
clone_size: -

cdr3_nt: TGTGCCAGCAGCTACATCACAGGGGGGGGAAACACCATATATTTT
cdr3_aa: CASSYITGGGNTIYF
d_call: TRBD1
j_call: TRBJ1-3
v_call: TRBV7-2
clone_size: few

cdr3_nt: TGCAGTGCTAGAGAAGGGGGACTAAGCAATCAGCCCCAGCATTTT
cdr3_aa: CSAREGGLSNQPQHF
d_call: -
j_call: TRBJ1-5
v_call: TRBV20-1
clone_size: -

cdr3_nt: TGTGCCAGCAGTCCGAGTAGGTTGGGGAATCAGCCCCAGCATTTT
cdr3_aa: CASSPSRLGNQPQHF
d_call: -
j_call: TRBJ1-5
v_call: TRBV6-5
clone_size: -

cdr3_nt: TGTGCCAGCAGGCGCGGGGGGCCCCAAGCAGATACGCAGTATTTT
cdr3_aa: CASRRGGPQADTQYF
d_call: TRBD2
j_call: TRBJ2-3
v_call: TRBV7-2
clone_size: few

cdr3_nt: TGCAGCGTGAGGGACAGGGTGGCTTTCTTT
cdr3_aa: CSVRDRVAFF
d_call: TRBD1
j_call: TRBJ1-1
v_call: TRBV29-1
clone_size: -

cdr3_nt: TGTGCCAGCAGCCAAGAACTAGACGGGACTGGCTACACCTTC
cdr3_aa: CASSQELDGTGYTF
d_call: -
j_call: TRBJ1-2
v_call: TRBV4-2
clone_size: -

cdr3_nt: TGCGCCAGCAGCCACCCCCAAGCGGGGCCCTCCTACAATGAGCAGTTCTTC
cdr3_aa: CASSHPQAGPSYNEQFF
d_call: TRBD2
j_call: TRBJ2-1
v_call: TRBV4-1
clone_size: few

cdr3_nt: TGTGCCAGCAGCTTACGAGCGATACTTAACAATGAGCAGTTCTTC
cdr3_aa: CASSLRAILNNEQFF
d_call: -
j_call: TRBJ2-1
v_call: TRBV7-8
clone_size: many

cdr3_nt: TGTGCCAGCCGAGGGACATACTCTGAAGCTTTCTTT
cdr3_aa: CASRGTYSEAFF
d_call: -
j_call: TRBJ1-1
v_call: TRBV7-9
clone_size: -

cdr3_nt: TGTGCCAGCAGCCTGCATGGGACAAACACTGAAGCTTTCTTT
cdr3_aa: CASSLHGTNTEAFF
d_call: -
j_call: TRBJ1-1
v_call: TRBV7-2
clone_size: many

cdr3_nt: TGTGCCAGCGGTCAGGACTCCCATAATTCACCCCTCCACTTT
cdr3_aa: CASGQDSHNSPLHF
d_call: -
j_call: TRBJ1-6
v_call: TRBV7-6
clone_size: -

cdr3_nt: TGTGCCAGCAGCGACAAACCCGTCAGAGGCTACACCTTC
cdr3_aa: CASSDKPVRGYTF
d_call: -
j_call: TRBJ1-2
v_call: TRBV7-4
clone_size: few

cdr3_nt: TGTGCCAGCAGTTCGACCTCCTACAATGAGCAGTTCTTC
cdr3_aa: CASSSTSYNEQFF
d_call: -
j_call: TRBJ2-1
v_call: TRBV12-3/TRBV12-4
clone_size: many

cdr3_nt: TGTGCCAGCAGTTACTCCCAGGGGAGTAGCAATCAGCCCCAGCATTTT
cdr3_aa: CASSYSQGSSNQPQHF
d_call: -
j_call: TRBJ1-5
v_call: TRBV6-5
clone_size: -

cdr3_nt: TGCGCCAGCAGCCAGCCCCCGGGACAGGGGCGCAATGAGCAGTTCTTC
cdr3_aa: CASSQPPGQGRNEQFF
d_call: TRBD1
j_call: TRBJ2-1
v_call: TRBV4-3
clone_size: many

cdr3_nt: TGTGCCAGCAGCCTGGAGGGGGCTAATGGGGCCAACGTCCCGACTTTC
cdr3_aa: CASSLEGANGANVPTF
d_call: -
j_call: TRBJ2-6
v_call: TRBV5-4
clone_size: -

cdr3_nt: TGTGCCAGCAGCCCCGGGACTAGCGGGAGAAATGAGCAGTTCTTC
cdr3_aa: CASSPGTSGRNEQFF
d_call: TRBD2
j_call: TRBJ2-1
v_call: TRBV6-8
clone_size: -

cdr3_nt: TGTGCCAGCAGCCCGTGGGGAGGGAGGAGGACTGAAGCTTTCTTT
cdr3_aa: CASSPWGGRRTEAFF
d_call: -
j_call: TRBJ1-1
v_call: TRBV28
clone_size: -

cdr3_nt: TGCGCCAGCAGCCAGATCGGAGGGGGGGCCGGGGAGACCCAGTACTTC
cdr3_aa: CASSQIGGGAGETQYF
d_call: -
j_call: TRBJ2-5
v_call: TRBV4-1
clone_size: -

cdr3_nt: TGTGCCAGCAGCTTAGAATATGGGGGGCCCGCTTTCGATGAGCAGTTCTTC
cdr3_aa: CASSLEYGGPAFDEQFF
d_call: -
j_call: TRBJ2-1
v_call: TRBV11-2
clone_size: -

cdr3_nt: TGCAGTGTTCCGACAGTGCTCTCTAGCACAGATACGCAGTATTTT
cdr3_aa: CSVPTVLSSTDTQYF
d_call: -
j_call: TRBJ2-3
v_call: TRBV20-1
clone_size: -

cdr3_nt: TGTGCCAGCAGCCGACCCGGGGGGACTAGTGCCGATACGCAGTATTTT
cdr3_aa: CASSRPGGTSADTQYF
d_call: TRBD2
j_call: TRBJ2-3
v_call: TRBV7-8
clone_size: few

cdr3_nt: TGTGCCATCAGTGACGGGTCGCTTGCAACTAATGAAAAACTGTTTTTT
cdr3_aa: CAISDGSLATNEKLFF
d_call: -
j_call: TRBJ1-4
v_call: TRBV10-3
clone_size: many

cdr3_nt: TGCGCCAGCAGCTTCGGCAGGGGACCTGAAGCTTTCTTT
cdr3_aa: CASSFGRGPEAFF
d_call: -
j_call: TRBJ1-1
v_call: TRBV5-1
clone_size: once

cdr3_nt: TGTGCCAGCAGCTCGCACAGGGGGCTCCACACTGAAGCTTTCTTT
cdr3_aa: CASSSHRGLHTEAFF
d_call: TRBD1
j_call: TRBJ1-1
v_call: TRBV14
clone_size: once

cdr3_nt: TGTGCCAGCAGTCCCCCGACAGGGGGCCCTCTCTACGAGCAGTACTTC
cdr3_aa: CASSPPTGGPLYEQYF
d_call: TRBD1
j_call: TRBJ2-7
v_call: TRBV27
clone_size: few